The 26 T cell receptor beta chains given below trace back to one sample, sequenced in a study of neoadjuvant anti-PD-1 for oral cavity cancer. Generated by immunoSEQ multiplex PCR, the TCRdb table keeps only in-frame clones and is missing some. The table lists 73,000 or so clones, approximately 84% of them singletons, with less than 4% in the top ten. Time point described: after neoadjuvant nivolumab, at surgical resection. This specimen consisted of PBMCs, obtained after nivolumab (anti-PD-1) treatment. The source of these receptors is a person aged 35-79 years with oral cavity squamous cell carcinoma.

This rearrangement joins TRBV4-2 to TRBJ2-5, with a weak D call TRBD1 (6 bases). Germline lookup yields CDR1 LGHNA and CDR2 YNFKEQ. There are 15 residues in the CDR3. The ends were cut back, 0 bases at V and 5 bases at J, with 13 bases in the middle. The CDR3 DNA reads as TGTGCCAGCAGCCAAGATCTCGCAGGGGTTGAGACCCAGTACTTC. This gives the protein CASSQDLAGVETQYF.

The CDR3 protein is CASSEAEGRNYGYTF. The CDR3, as DNA: TGTGCCAGCAGTGAAGCGGAGGGTAGAAACTATGGCTACACCTTC. The chain employs TRBV6-1 and TRBJ1-2; D call uncertain. Germline V lookup: CDR1 MNHNS, CDR2 SASEGT. This CDR3 region has 15 residues. V was clipped by 0 bases and J by 2 bases, with 10 bases between them.

CDR3 nucleotides: TGTGCCATCAGTGGACAGGGGTACGAGCAGTACTTC. Residues: CAISGQGYEQYF. This chain uses TRBV10-3 with TRBJ2-5; TRBD1 matches 8 bases. The DNA end is more similar to TRBJ2-7, so the J call may be wrong. The CDR3 totals 12 residues. Germline CDR1 reads ENHRY; CDR2 reads SYGVKD.

The rearrangement joins TRBV6-1 to TRBJ2-3; maybe TRBD2 (5 bases). Germline V gives CDR1 MNHNS, CDR2 SASEGT. V dropped 2 bases and J dropped 4 bases, with 13 bases sitting between them. The CDR3 totals 15 residues. The CDR3 DNA follows: TGTGCCAGCAGTGAAATGGCAGCGGTCGCAGATACGCAGTATTTT. Amino acid sequence: CASSEMAAVADTQYF.

This clone was seen a single time. Written as DNA, the CDR3 is TGTGCCAGCAGCTTAGATGTCGGACACACAGATACGCAGTATTTT. Translating gives CASSLDVGHTDTQYF. The V call is TRBV11-2, the J call TRBJ2-3, with a possible D match to TRBD1 (5 bases). The ends were cut back, 0 bases at V and 2 bases at J, with 9 bases in the middle. CDR1 SGHAT and CDR2 FQNNGV come from the germline V gene. The length of the CDR3 is 15 residues.

The genes are TRBV2 and TRBJ1-5; D not certain. The CDR3 is made up of 15 amino acids. The germline CDR1 and CDR2 sequences are SNHLY and FYNNEI. V gave up 3 bases and J gave up 3 bases, with 12 bases separating them. As DNA, the CDR3 is TGTGCCAGCAGTGATGAAGGGTCACCCAATCAGCCCCAGCATTTT. Translating it yields CASSDEGSPNQPQHF.

Only a few counts were recorded for this clone. This chain links TRBV5-1 with TRBJ2-5; 8 positions match TRBD2. Losses at the gene ends were 3 bases for V and 4 bases for J; bases not matched to a gene: 5. CDR1 and CDR2 (germline): SGHRS, YFSETQ. The length of the CDR3 is 14 residues. The DNA of the CDR3 is TGCGCCAGCAGCTCTAGCGGGTCTTTAGAGACCCAGTACTTC. This encodes CASSSSGSLETQYF.

The chain combines TRBV20-1 with TRBJ1-1; the D is unclear. Trimming cost V 5 bases and J 7 bases, with 11 bases left between them. CDR3 length equals 11 residues. The germline CDR1 and CDR2 sequences are DFQATT and SNEGSKA (reference sequence). In DNA, the CDR3 is TGCAGTGCTCCTCGGGCCATTGAAGCTTTCTTT. Encoded protein: CSAPRAIEAFF.

The rearrangement joins TRBV2 to TRBJ2-7; 9 bases map to TRBD2. The junction had 6 bases not matched to a gene; V was cut back by 7 bases and J by 2 bases. The CDR3 runs 14 residues. The germline gives CDR1 SNHLY, CDR2 FYNNEI. CDR3 residues: CASMLTSGTYEQYF. CDR3 sequence (DNA): TGTGCCAGCATGCTGACTAGCGGCACCTACGAGCAGTACTTC.

This clone came up a few times. The V gene is TRBV6-1, the J gene TRBJ2-5; a weak D match, TRBD1 (6 bases). Looked up from germline, CDR1 is MNHNS and CDR2 is SASEGT. V was trimmed by 6 bases and J by 5 bases, leaving 16 bases between them. The CDR3 extends over 14 amino acids. The CDR3 bases are TGTGCCAGCAGCGTCCTTGACAGGCGGGAGACCCAGTACTTC. It is translated as CASSVLDRRETQYF.

The V call is TRBV9, the J call TRBJ1-4; a possible D gene is TRBD1 (6 bases). The CDR3 contains 16 residues. Trimming shortened V by 3 bases and J by 5 bases, and 17 bases separated the two germline ends. Germline CDR1 reads SGDLS; CDR2 reads YYNGEE. This chain's CDR3 is CASSAAQGTKNEKLFF. CDR3 nucleotide sequence: TGTGCCAGCAGCGCCGCCCAGGGGACAAAGAATGAAAAACTGTTTTTT.

The chain joins TRBV2 to TRBJ1-4; perhaps TRBD1 as D (5 bases). Trimming removed 0 bases at V and 9 bases at J, with 14 bases between. Germline lookup yields CDR1 SNHLY and CDR2 FYNNEI. This CDR3 spans 15 amino acids. Written as DNA, the CDR3 is TGTGCCAGCAGTGAAGCCCAAGAGGGGCTAAAAAAACTGTTTTTT. As protein: CASSEAQEGLKKLFF.

J is TRBJ2-5 and V is TRBV27; 7 bases are a match to TRBD2. The CDR3 spans 16 residues. With V trimmed by 6 bases and J by 5 bases, 15 bases remained unmatched. The germline V gene has CDR1 MNHEY and CDR2 SMNVEV (reference sequence). CDR3 bases: TGTGCCAGCAGCTCCCCCTCGCGGGAGCGGGTGGAGACCCAGTACTTC. Amino acid sequence: CASSSPSRERVETQYF.

This CDR3 reads CASSPEGQGANVLTF. The CDR3 DNA follows: TGTGCCAGTAGCCCAGAAGGGCAGGGGGCCAACGTCCTGACTTTC. The chain joins TRBV19 to TRBJ2-6; D remains unclear. CDR1 is LNHDA and CDR2 is SQIVND in the germline V gene (reference sequence). V was trimmed by 6 bases and J by 4 bases, leaving 13 bases between them. The CDR3 covers 15 residues.

The CDR3 spells CASSLALTGSSYEQYF. The CDR3 DNA follows: TGCGCCAGCAGCTTGGCCCTCACAGGGAGCTCCTACGAGCAGTACTTC. V and J are TRBV5-1 and TRBJ2-7; tentative D call: TRBD1 (6 bases). The CDR3 has 16 amino acids. The ends were cut back, 0 bases at V and 0 bases at J, with 13 bases in the middle. The germline gives CDR1 SGHRS, CDR2 YFSETQ.

V is TRBV6-1 and J is TRBJ1-3; D is unresolved. Germline loops: CDR1 MNHNS, CDR2 SASEGT. Trimming removed 7 bases at V and 3 bases at J, with 16 bases between. This CDR3 region has 15 residues. CDR3 residues: CASKRAAGDGNTIYF. In DNA, the CDR3 is TGTGCCAGCAAACGAGCCGCTGGGGATGGAAACACCATATATTTT.

This clone was detected a few times. V is TRBV4-1 and J is TRBJ1-1; D perhaps matches TRBD1 (6 bases). The CDR3 is made up of 14 amino acids. Looked up from germline, CDR1 is MGHRA and CDR2 is YSYEKL. Trimming removed 0 bases from V and 4 bases from J, with 9 bases in between. CDR3 bases: TGCGCCAGCAGCCAAGAGCAGGGGATCACTGAAGCTTTCTTT. Translating it yields CASSQEQGITEAFF.

The rearrangement links TRBV4-2 to TRBJ2-3, with 8 bases that match TRBD1. CDR1 is LGHNA, CDR2 YNFKEQ, per germline. J was trimmed by 4 bases and V by 1 base; bases with no gene match: 1. The CDR3 covers 14 residues. CDR3 bases: TGTGCCAGCAGCCAAGGGACAGGGCCAGATACGCAGTATTTT. Its protein is CASSQGTGPDTQYF.

This chain joins TRBV11-3 and TRBJ2-3; TRBD2 matches at 14 bases. The germline V gene has CDR1 SGHNT and CDR2 YENEEA. The ends lost 4 bases at V and 3 bases at J; junction bases unmatched: 3. This CDR3 has 16 residues. Here the CDR3 reads CASSSGLAGETDTQYF. CDR3 nucleotide sequence: TGTGCCAGCAGCTCGGGACTAGCGGGAGAGACAGATACGCAGTATTTT.

This chain links TRBV2 with TRBJ1-5; possibly TRBD1 for D (5 bases). The V end was cut by 10 bases, the J end by 5 bases, with 15 bases between. The CDR3 is 13 amino acids. From germline, CDR1 is SNHLY and CDR2 FYNNEI. CDR3 sequence: CAIKSGGDQPQHF. The CDR3 bases are TGTGCCATCAAGTCGGGGGGGGATCAGCCCCAGCATTTT.

The chain links TRBV19 to TRBJ1-4; perhaps TRBD1 as D (5 bases). The length of the CDR3 is 17 residues. V lost 5 bases to trimming and J lost 8 bases, with 24 bases between them. Germline-derived CDR1 and CDR2 are LNHDA and SQIVND (reference sequence). The DNA for the CDR3 is TGTGCCAGTAGTTCCCGGGACGAGGGATTGATGAGAGAAAAACTGTTTTTT. Amino acid sequence: CASSSRDEGLMREKLFF.

The V gene is TRBV7-6, the J gene TRBJ2-1; 10 positions match TRBD2. J was trimmed by 6 bases and V by 0 bases; bases with no gene match: 5. This CDR3 spans 16 amino acids. Germline loops: CDR1 SGHVS, CDR2 FNYEAQ. CDR3 coding DNA: TGTGCCAGCAGCTTAGCCACGGGACTAGCGAGCAATGAGCAGTTCTTC. Protein product: CASSLATGLASNEQFF.

The chain links TRBV6-5 to TRBJ2-3; 10 nucleotides align to TRBD2. Looked up from germline, CDR1 is MNHEY and CDR2 is SVGAGI. The V segment lost 3 bases and the J segment 3 bases; nucleotides outside the gene matches: 6. The CDR3 totals 16 residues. This chain's CDR3 is CASSYQASGRTDTQYF. The CDR3 coding sequence is TGTGCCAGCAGTTATCAAGCTAGCGGGAGAACAGATACGCAGTATTTT.

This clone has just a few counts. This chain links TRBV19 with TRBJ1-2, with D unresolved. Germline V gene lookup returns CDR1 LNHDA and CDR2 SQIVND (reference sequence). The CDR3 contains 12 residues. V was shortened by 3 bases and J by 4 bases, with 6 bases between the two germline ends. The CDR3 protein is CASSMEGYGYTF. The DNA for the CDR3 is TGTGCCAGTAGTATGGAAGGCTATGGCTACACCTTC.

V is TRBV11-2 and J is TRBJ2-7, with D possibly matching TRBD1 (6 bases). Germline assignment: CDR1 SGHAT and CDR2 FQNNGV. The CDR3 consists of 14 residues. V was trimmed by 5 bases and J by 2 bases, leaving 13 bases between them. CDR3 residues: CASSQQGRPYEQYF. CDR3 coding DNA: TGTGCCAGCAGCCAACAGGGTAGACCCTACGAGCAGTACTTC.

The chain employs TRBV14 and TRBJ1-3; D uncertain. The CDR3 covers 15 residues. V dropped 1 base and J dropped 3 bases, with 10 bases sitting between them. Germline V gives CDR1 SGHDN, CDR2 FVKESK. CDR3 sequence reads: CASSQVNSLGNTIYF. CDR3 nucleotide sequence: TGTGCCAGCAGCCAAGTTAACTCTCTTGGAAACACCATATATTTT. Based on the CDR3 plus reference TRBV14 and TRBJ1-3, the full variable domain is EAGVTQFPSHSVIEKGQTVTLRCDPISGHDNLYWYRRVMGKEIKFLLHFVKESKQDESGMPNNRFLAERTGGTYSTLKVQPAELEDSGVYFCASSQVNSLGNTIYFGEGSWLTVV.